Given below is one TCR beta chain in context. This clonotype was observed at least ten times. Its antigen target is currently unknown. No much larger clonotype is one base removed from it; base qualities were not supplied. TCR alpha and beta CDR3 regions were amplified with the iRepertoire nested amplicon-rescue multiplex PCR (arm-PCR) platform from RNA. One-step reverse transcription and amplification used roughly 100-400 ng of tissue mRNA or PBMC total RNA as input. After bead purification, a secondary multiplex PCR added Illumina adapters, and libraries were gel-purified between 200 and 400 bp. Internal 6-nucleotide barcodes were carried by the libraries and were used for demultiplexing. Sequencing of the libraries was done on an Illumina MiSeq using 2x220 or 2x250 nucleotide paired-end reads. In the authors' own workflow: Paired reads were merged using FLASH 1.2.11 and aligned with BWA-MEM to the GRCh37 human genome, and TRA and TRB reads were then extracted. An IMGT-derived reference of cassette sequences and CDR3 motifs, with pseudogenes included, was used for V and J assignment. Three-frame translation of reads was performed, and productive CDR3s were defined as those with a C...FGXG motif and no stop codons. A clonotype was defined as a unique combination of a V-J cassette pair and a CDR3 amino acid sequence. Hamming distance filtering was applied to reads, with thresholds set by the sequence error rate of each sample in mapped regions. TCRdb reran the public reads through fastp at Q25 and MiXCR, keeping productive beta chains. All rows with the same CDR3 protein become a single entry with the most common DNA and genes. TCRdb, not the authors, supplied the V and J calls. A total of about 110,000 distinct CDR3 sequences appear in this sample, around 25% of them only once. Clones ranked in the top ten supply roughly 37% of the sample.

Via the germline V gene, CDR1 is LGHNA and CDR2 YNFKEQ. V sheds 0 bases and J sheds 4 bases, leaving 16 bases between their ends. The CDR3 runs 18 amino acids, cysteine and phenylalanine included. The sequence is cut down to CDR3 DNA, 54 bases in frame from base 1. The data originate from a study of glioma-infiltrating T cells (TCRdb year 2016). Study-level background: Glioma tissue, non-neoplastic brain tissue and matched peripheral blood mononuclear cells were used as sources from which TCR alpha- and beta-chain repertoires were sequenced. To gauge divergence between tissue and blood T-cell populations, every tissue-infiltrating repertoire was compared against the peripheral blood repertoire from the same patient. Three low-grade glioma patients, seven to nine primary glioblastoma patients, and three non-glioma patients who contributed non-neoplastic brain tissue made up the paired cohort.

The paper's findings and limits, for the study overall: VJ-independent divergence between tissue and blood was below expectation in non-neoplastic patients but above expectation in all gliomas, especially low-grade gliomas. Group comparisons rested on small numbers: three non-neoplastic, three low-grade glioma and seven or eight glioblastoma patients. Only a very small number of CDR3 sequences turned up in both tissue and blood, a result put down to high CDR3 diversity combined with limited sampling.

Recombination linked TRBV4-2 to TRBJ1-6, with the identity of the D gene unclear. The sequenced sample was glioma tissue, nonneoplastic brain tissue, or PBMCs (not recorded which). This clonotype originated in a human donor with low-grade glioma or glioblastoma, undergoing nonglioma brain surgery, or in good health (not recorded which). CDR3 protein: CASSQDPLSNAYNSPLHF. The DNA sequence is given as TGTGCCAGCAGCCAAGATCCCTTGTCCAATGCGTATAATTCACCCCTCCACTTT.